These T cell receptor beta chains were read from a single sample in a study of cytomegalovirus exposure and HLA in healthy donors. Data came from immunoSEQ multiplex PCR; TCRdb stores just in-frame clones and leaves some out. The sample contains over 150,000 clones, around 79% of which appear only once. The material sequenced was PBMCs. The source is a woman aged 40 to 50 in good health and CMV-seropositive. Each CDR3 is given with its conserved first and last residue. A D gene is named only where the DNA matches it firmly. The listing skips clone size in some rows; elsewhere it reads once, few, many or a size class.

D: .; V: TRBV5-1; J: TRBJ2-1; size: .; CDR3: CASSLTNEQFF; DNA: TGCGCCAGCAGCCTCACAAATGAGCAGTTCTTC
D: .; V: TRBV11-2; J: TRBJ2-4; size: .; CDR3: CASSAGVAKNIQYF; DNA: TGTGCCAGCAGCGCCGGGGTAGCCAAAAACATTCAGTACTTC
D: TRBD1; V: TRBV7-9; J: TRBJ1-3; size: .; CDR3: CASSQQGTSSGNTIYF; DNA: TGTGCCAGCAGCCAACAGGGGACAAGCTCTGGAAACACCATATATTTT
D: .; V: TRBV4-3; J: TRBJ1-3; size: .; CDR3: CASSQDVIGDRSGNTIYF; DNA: TGCGCCAGCAGCCAAGACGTAATAGGGGATAGATCTGGAAACACCATATATTTT
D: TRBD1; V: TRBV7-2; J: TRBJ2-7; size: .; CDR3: CASRPGGTGVYEQYF; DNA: TGTGCCAGCAGGCCTGGAGGGACAGGGGTCTACGAGCAGTACTTC
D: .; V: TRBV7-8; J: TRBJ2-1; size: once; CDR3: CASSLLDPGEQFF; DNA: TGTGCCAGCAGCTTACTAGATCCGGGTGAGCAGTTCTTC
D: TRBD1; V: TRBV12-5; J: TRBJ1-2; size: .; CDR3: CASALGDRGLEGYTF; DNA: TGTGCTAGTGCCCTAGGGGACAGGGGCTTAGAAGGCTACACCTTC
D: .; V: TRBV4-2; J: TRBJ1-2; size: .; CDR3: CASSQESTRGAGYTF; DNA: TGTGCCAGCAGCCAAGAATCCACCAGGGGAGCTGGCTACACCTTC
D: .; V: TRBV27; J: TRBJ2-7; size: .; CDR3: CASKKSEASSYEQYF; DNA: TGTGCCAGCAAAAAATCGGAGGCCAGTAGCTACGAGCAGTACTTC
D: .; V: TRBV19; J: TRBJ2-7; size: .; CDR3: CASSRDRTSSYEQYF; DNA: TGTGCCAGTAGCCGTGACAGGACGAGCTCCTACGAGCAGTACTTC
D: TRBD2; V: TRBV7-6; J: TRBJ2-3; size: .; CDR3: CASSPLAGGVTDTQYF; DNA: TGTGCCAGCAGCCCTCTAGCGGGGGGGGTCACAGATACGCAGTATTTT
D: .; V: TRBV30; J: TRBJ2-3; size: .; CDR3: CAWSVQVATDTQYF; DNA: TGTGCCTGGAGTGTACAAGTCGCCACAGATACGCAGTATTTT
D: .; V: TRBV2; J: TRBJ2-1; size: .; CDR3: CASSRQGSRNEQFF; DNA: TGTGCCAGCAGCCGTCAGGGAAGCAGGAATGAGCAGTTCTTC
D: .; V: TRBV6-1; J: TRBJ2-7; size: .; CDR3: CASSEFFRRISSYEQYF; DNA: TGTGCCAGCAGTGAATTCTTCCGGAGGATCAGCTCCTACGAGCAGTACTTC
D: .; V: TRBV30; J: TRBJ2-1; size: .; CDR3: CAWSEGHYTNEQFF; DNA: TGTGCCTGGAGCGAAGGACATTATACAAATGAGCAGTTCTTC
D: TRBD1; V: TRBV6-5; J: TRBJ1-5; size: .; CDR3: CATSGQGGFQPQHF; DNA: TGTGCCACCTCGGGACAGGGAGGATTTCAGCCCCAGCATTTT
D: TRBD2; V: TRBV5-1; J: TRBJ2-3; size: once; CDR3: CASSLVGGRAPDTQYF; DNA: TGCGCCAGCAGCTTGGTGGGCGGGAGGGCCCCAGATACGCAGTATTTT
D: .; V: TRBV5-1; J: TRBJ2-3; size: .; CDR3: CASSPSTSTDTQYF; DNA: TGCGCCAGCAGCCCCTCTACTAGCACAGATACGCAGTATTTT
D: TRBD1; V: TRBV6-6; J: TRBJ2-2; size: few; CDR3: CASSSTGTGELFF; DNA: TGTGCCAGCAGTTCGACAGGGACCGGGGAGCTGTTTTTT
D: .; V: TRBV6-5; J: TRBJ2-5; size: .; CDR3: CASRRGMETQYF; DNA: TGTGCCAGCAGGAGAGGGATGGAGACCCAGTACTTC
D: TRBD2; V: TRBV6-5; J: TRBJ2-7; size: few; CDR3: CASSYSLAGGGYEQYF; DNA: TGTGCCAGCAGTTACTCACTAGCGGGAGGGGGGTACGAGCAGTACTTC
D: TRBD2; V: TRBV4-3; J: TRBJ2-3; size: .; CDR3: CASSQVSSGASTDTQYF; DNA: TGCGCCAGCAGCCAAGTTTCTAGCGGGGCTAGCACAGATACGCAGTATTTT
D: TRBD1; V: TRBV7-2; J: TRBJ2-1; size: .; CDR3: CASSLGPGGQGGNEQFF; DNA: TGTGCCAGCAGCTTAGGTCCCGGGGGACAGGGAGGCAATGAGCAGTTCTTC
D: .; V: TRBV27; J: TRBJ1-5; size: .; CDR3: CASSPSSGGIQPQHF; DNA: TGTGCCAGCAGCCCCTCGTCGGGGGGTATCCAGCCCCAGCATTTT
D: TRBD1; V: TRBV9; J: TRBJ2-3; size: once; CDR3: CASRGQGTDTQYF; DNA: TGTGCCAGCAGGGGACAGGGAACAGATACGCAGTATTTT
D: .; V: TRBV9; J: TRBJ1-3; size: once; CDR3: CASSPTKPGAGNTIYF; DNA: TGTGCCAGCAGCCCTACCAAGCCAGGGGCCGGAAACACCATATATTTT
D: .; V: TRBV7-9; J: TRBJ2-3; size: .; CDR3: CASSLGVSGTDTQYF; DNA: TGTGCCAGCAGCCTAGGAGTGTCGGGGACAGATACGCAGTATTTT
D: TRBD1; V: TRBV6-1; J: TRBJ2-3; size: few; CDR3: CASSEPGQGTDTQYF; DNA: TGTGCCAGCAGTGAACCGGGACAGGGCACAGATACGCAGTATTTT
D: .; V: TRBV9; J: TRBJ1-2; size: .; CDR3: CASSVGGLGEIGYTF; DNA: TGTGCCAGCAGCGTAGGGGGGCTGGGGGAAATCGGCTACACCTTC
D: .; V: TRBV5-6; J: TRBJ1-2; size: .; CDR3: CASSLEAGYTF; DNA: TGTGCCAGCAGCTTGGAAGCGGGCTACACCTTC
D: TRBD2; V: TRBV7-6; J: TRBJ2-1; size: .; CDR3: CAGAEREAGEQFF; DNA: TGTGCCGGGGCGGAGCGGGAGGCGGGTGAGCAGTTCTTC
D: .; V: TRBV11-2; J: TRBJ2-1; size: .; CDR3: CASSLSFRRSSYNEQFF; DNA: TGTGCCAGCAGCCTTTCATTTCGGAGAAGCTCCTACAATGAGCAGTTCTTC